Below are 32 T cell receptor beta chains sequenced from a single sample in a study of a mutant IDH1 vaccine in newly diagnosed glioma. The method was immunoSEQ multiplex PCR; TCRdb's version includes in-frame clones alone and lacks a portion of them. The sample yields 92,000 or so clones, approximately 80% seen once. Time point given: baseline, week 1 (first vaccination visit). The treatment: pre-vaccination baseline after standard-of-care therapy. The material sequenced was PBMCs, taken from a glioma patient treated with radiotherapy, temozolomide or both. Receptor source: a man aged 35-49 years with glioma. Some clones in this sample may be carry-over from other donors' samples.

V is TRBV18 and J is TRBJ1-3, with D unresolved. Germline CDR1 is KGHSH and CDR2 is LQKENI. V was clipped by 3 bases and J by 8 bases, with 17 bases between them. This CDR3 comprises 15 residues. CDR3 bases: TGTGCCAGCTCACCCACGAGGCAGAGTCGAGACACCATATATTTT. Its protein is CASSPTRQSRDTIYF. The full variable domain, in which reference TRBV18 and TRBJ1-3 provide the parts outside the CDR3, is NAGVMQNPRHLVRRRGQEARLRCSPMKGHSHVYWYRQLPEEGLKFMVYLQKENIIDESGMPKERFSAEFPKEGPSILRIQQVVRGDSAAYFCASSPTRQSRDTIYFGEGSWLTVV.

The CDR3 coding sequence is TGTGCCAGCAAACAGGGCCCAGACTTCCCCGCAAATACGCAGTATTTT. Protein product: CASKQGPDFPANTQYF. The chain employs TRBV5-4 and TRBJ2-3; tentative D call: TRBD1 (6 bases). This CDR3 has 16 amino acids. Germline V gene data show CDR1 as SGHNT and CDR2 as YYREEE (reference sequence). V lost 6 bases to trimming and J lost 7 bases, with 24 bases between them.

The CDR3 sequence: CASSPGQVTVETQYF. In nucleotides, the CDR3 is TGTGCCAGCAGCCCGGGACAGGTCACGGTGGAGACCCAGTACTTC. The J gene is TRBJ2-5, the V gene TRBV5-6, with 8 positions matching TRBD1. V gave up 4 bases and J gave up 5 bases; unmatched junction bases: 10. This CDR3 contains 15 residues. Per germline, CDR1 SGHDT and CDR2 YYEEEE.

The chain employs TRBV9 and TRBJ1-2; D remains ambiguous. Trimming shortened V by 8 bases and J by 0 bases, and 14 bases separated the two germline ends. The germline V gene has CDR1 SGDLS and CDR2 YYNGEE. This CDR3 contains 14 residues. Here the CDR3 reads CASGPGLTNYGYTF. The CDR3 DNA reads TGTGCCAGTGGCCCCGGACTGACTAACTATGGCTACACCTTC.

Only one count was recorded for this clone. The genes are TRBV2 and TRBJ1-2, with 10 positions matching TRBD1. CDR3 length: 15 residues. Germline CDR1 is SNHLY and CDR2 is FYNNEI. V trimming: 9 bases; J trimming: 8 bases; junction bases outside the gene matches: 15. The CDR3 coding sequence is TGTGCCAGTCGCATTACCGGGACAGGGGACTCCGGCTACACCTTC. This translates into CASRITGTGDSGYTF.

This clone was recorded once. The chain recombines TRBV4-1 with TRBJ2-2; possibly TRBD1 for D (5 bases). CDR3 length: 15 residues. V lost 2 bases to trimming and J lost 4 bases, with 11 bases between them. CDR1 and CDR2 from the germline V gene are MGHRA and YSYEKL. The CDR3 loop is CASSQKTALTGELFF. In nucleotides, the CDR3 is TGCGCCAGCAGCCAAAAGACAGCTCTCACCGGGGAGCTGTTTTTT.

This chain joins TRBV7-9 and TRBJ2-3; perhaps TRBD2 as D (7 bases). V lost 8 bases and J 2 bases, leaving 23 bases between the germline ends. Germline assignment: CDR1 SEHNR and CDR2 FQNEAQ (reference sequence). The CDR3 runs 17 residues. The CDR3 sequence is CASVGGGAGAYTDTQYF. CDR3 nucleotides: TGTGCCAGCGTTGGTGGGGGGGCGGGGGCCTACACAGATACGCAGTATTTT.

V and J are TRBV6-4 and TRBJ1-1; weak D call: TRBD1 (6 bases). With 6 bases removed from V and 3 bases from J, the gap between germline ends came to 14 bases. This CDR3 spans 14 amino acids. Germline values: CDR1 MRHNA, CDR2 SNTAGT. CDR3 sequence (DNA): TGTGCCAGCAGGGGGGGCGGTTCGGACACTGAAGCTTTCTTT. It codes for CASRGGGSDTEAFF.

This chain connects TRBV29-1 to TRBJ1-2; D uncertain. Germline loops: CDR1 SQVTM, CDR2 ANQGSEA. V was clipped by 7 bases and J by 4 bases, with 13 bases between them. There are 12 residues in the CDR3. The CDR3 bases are TGCAGCGCGAATACCCTTGGCTATGGCTACACCTTC. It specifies CSANTLGYGYTF.

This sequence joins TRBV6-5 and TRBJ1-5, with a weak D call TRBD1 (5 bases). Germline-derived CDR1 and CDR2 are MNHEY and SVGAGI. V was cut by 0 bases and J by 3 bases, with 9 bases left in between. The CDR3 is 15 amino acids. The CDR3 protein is CASSYSQGNNQPQHF. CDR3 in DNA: TGTGCCAGCAGTTACTCTCAGGGAAACAATCAGCCCCAGCATTTT.

The CDR3 nucleotides read TGCGCCAGCAGCTTGAGAACTAATGAAAAACTGTTTTTT. The encoded protein is CASSLRTNEKLFF. This sequence joins TRBV5-1 and TRBJ1-4; the D is unclear. V gave up 1 base and J gave up 1 base, with 2 bases separating them. Germline CDR1 SGHRS, CDR2 YFSETQ. The CDR3 spans 13 residues.

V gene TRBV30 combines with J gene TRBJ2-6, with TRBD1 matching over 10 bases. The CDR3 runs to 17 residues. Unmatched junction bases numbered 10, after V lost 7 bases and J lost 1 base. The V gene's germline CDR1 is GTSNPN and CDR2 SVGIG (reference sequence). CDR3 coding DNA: TGTGCCTTGTCCCGGGACAGGGGCCGTTCTGGGGCCAACGTCCTGACTTTC. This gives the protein CALSRDRGRSGANVLTF.

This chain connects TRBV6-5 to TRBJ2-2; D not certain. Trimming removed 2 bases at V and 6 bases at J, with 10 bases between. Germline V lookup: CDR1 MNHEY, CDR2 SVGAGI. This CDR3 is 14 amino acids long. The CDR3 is CASSYVFGAGELFF. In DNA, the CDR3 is TGTGCCAGCAGTTACGTATTTGGGGCCGGGGAGCTGTTTTTT.

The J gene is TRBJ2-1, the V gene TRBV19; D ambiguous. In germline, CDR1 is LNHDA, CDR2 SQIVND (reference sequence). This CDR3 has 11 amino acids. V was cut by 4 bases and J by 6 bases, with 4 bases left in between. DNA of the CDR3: TGTGCCAGTAGTAGAAGCAATGAGCAGTTCTTC. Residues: CASSRSNEQFF.

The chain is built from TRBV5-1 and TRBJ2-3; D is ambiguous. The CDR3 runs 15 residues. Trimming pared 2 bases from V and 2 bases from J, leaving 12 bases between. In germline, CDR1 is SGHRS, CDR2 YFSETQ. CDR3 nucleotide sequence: TGCGCCAGCAGCTTCACAGTCCTAAACACAGATACGCAGTATTTT. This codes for CASSFTVLNTDTQYF.

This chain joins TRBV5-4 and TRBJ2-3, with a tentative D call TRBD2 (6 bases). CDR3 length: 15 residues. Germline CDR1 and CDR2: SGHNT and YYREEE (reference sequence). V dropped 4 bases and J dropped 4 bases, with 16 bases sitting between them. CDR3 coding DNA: TGTGCCAGCAGCCAGGAGGGGACTCGGGCAGATACGCAGTATTTT. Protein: CASSQEGTRADTQYF.

CDR3 amino acids: CASSPTSGTDTQYF. CDR3 in DNA: TGTGCCAGCTCACCCACTAGCGGCACAGATACGCAGTATTTT. The J gene is TRBJ2-3, the V gene TRBV18; 7 positions agree with TRBD2. Germline CDR1 KGHSH, CDR2 LQKENI. The CDR3 consists of 14 residues. With 3 bases clipped from V and 1 base from J, the junction kept 1 base outside the gene matches.

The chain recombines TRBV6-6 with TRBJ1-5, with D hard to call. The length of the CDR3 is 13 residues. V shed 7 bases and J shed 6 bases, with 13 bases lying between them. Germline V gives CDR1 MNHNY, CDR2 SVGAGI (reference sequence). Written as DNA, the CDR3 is TGTGCCAGCAAGGAGTTAGCAATTCAGCCCCAGCATTTT. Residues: CASKELAIQPQHF.

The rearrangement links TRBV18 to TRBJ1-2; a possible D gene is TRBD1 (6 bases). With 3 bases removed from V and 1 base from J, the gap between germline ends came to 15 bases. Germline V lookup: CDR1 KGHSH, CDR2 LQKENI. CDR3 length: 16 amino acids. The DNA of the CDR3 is TGTGCCAGCTCACCCTCCTTAGGGGGGCTTAACTATGGCTACACCTTC. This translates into CASSPSLGGLNYGYTF. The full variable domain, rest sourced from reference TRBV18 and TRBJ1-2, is NAGVMQNPRHLVRRRGQEARLRCSPMKGHSHVYWYRQLPEEGLKFMVYLQKENIIDESGMPKERFSAEFPKEGPSILRIQQVVRGDSAAYFCASSPSLGGLNYGYTFGSGTRLTVV.

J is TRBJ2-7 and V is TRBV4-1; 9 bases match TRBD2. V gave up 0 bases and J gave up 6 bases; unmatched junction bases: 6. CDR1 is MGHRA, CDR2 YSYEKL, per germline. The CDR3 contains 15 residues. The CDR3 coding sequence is TGCGCCAGCAGCCAAGATCCCTCTAGCGGGATCGAGCAGTACTTC. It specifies CASSQDPSSGIEQYF.

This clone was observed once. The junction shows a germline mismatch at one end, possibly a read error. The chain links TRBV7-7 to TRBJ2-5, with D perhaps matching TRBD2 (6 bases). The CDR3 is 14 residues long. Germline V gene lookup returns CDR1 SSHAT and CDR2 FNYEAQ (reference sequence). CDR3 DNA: TGTGCTAGCAGCCCTGCAGGACTACGTGAGACCCAGTACTTC. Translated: CASSPAGLRETQYF.

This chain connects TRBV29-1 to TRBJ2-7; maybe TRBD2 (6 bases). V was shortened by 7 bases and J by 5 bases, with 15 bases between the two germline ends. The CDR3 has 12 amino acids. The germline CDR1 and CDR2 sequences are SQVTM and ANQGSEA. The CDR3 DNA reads TGCAGCGCCTCGGGGGATCGGAACGAGCAGTACTTC. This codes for CSASGDRNEQYF.

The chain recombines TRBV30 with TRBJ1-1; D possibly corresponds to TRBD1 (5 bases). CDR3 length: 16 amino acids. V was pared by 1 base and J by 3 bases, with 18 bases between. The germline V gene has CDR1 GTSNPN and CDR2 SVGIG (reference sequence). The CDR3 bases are TGTGCCTGGAGTGCAGGACTCTTCCTAGGGGACACTGAAGCTTTCTTT. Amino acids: CAWSAGLFLGDTEAFF.

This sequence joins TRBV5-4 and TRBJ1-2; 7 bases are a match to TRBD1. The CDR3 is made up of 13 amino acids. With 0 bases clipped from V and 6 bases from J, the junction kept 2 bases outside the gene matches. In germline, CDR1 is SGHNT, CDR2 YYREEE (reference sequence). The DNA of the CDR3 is TGTGCCAGCAGCTTGGAGACAGGGAATGGCTACACCTTC. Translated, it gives CASSLETGNGYTF. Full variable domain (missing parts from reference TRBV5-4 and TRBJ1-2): ETGVTQSPTHLIKTRGQQVTLRCSSQSGHNTVSWYQQALGQGPQFIFQYYREEENGRGNFPPRFSGLQFPNYSSELNVNALELDDSALYLCASSLETGNGYTFGSGTRLTVV.

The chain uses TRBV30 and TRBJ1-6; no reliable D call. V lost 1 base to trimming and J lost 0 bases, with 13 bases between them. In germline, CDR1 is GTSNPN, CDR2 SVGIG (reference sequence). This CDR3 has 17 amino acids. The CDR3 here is CAWSALSAYSYNSPLHF. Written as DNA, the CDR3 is TGTGCCTGGAGTGCTCTGTCAGCCTACTCCTATAATTCACCCCTCCACTTT.

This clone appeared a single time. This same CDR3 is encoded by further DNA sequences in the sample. The CDR3, as DNA: TGTGCCAGCAGCTTAGGATCGAACACTGAAGCTTTCTTT. Translated: CASSLGSNTEAFF. The V call is TRBV7-9, the J call TRBJ1-1; D gene unclear. V lost 1 base and J 1 base, leaving 4 bases between the germline ends. Germline V gene lookup returns CDR1 SEHNR and CDR2 FQNEAQ (reference sequence). The CDR3 is made up of 13 amino acids.

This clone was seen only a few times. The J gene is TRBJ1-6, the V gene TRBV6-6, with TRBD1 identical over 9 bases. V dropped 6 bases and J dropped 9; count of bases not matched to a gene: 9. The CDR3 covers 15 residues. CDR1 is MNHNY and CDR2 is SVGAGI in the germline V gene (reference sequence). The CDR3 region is CASSQPGQGSSPLHF. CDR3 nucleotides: TGTGCCAGCAGCCAACCGGGACAGGGCTCTTCACCCCTCCACTTT.

CDR3 bases: TGCGCCAGCAGCCAACTTGCCGGGGAGCTGTTTTTT. It specifies CASSQLAGELFF. This chain connects TRBV4-1 to TRBJ2-2; D not certain. The CDR3 spans 12 residues. Trimming took off 2 bases at V and 6 bases at J, with 4 bases between the two ends. Germline lookup yields CDR1 MGHRA and CDR2 YSYEKL.

The CDR3 DNA is TGCAGCGTTGAGAATAACTATGGCTACACCTTC. Its translation is CSVENNYGYTF. This chain links TRBV29-1 with TRBJ1-2; D remains unclear. This CDR3 is built from 11 residues. Germline CDR1 is SQVTM and CDR2 is ANQGSEA. V was cut by 3 bases and J by 1 base, with 3 bases left in between.

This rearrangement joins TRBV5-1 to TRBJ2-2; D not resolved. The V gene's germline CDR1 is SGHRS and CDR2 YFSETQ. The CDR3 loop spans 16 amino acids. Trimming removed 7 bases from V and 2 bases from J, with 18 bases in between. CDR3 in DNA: TGCGCCAGCCTGGAAGGGAATACGGTTAACACCGGGGAGCTGTTTTTT. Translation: CASLEGNTVNTGELFF.

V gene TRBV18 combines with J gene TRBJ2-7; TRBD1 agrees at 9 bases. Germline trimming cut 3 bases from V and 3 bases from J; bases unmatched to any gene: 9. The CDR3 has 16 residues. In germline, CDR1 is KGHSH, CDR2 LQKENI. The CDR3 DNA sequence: TGTGCCAGCTCACCCTACGGGACAGGGTTATTCTACGAGCAGTACTTC. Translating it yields CASSPYGTGLFYEQYF.

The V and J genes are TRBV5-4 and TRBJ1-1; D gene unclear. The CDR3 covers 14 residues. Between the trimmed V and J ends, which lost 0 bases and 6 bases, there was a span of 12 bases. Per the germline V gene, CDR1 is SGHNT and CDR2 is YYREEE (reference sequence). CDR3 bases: TGTGCCAGCAGCTTGGATTCGATGATCGCTGAAGCTTTCTTT. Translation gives CASSLDSMIAEAFF.